The present T cell receptor beta chain was sequenced within a study of Ad26.COV2.S vaccination and SARS-CoV-2 variants. Across the whole study: Donor had been placed in the Ad26.COV2.S arm of the COV1001 trial. Doses of Ad26.COV2.S were injected into muscle once or twice, 56 days apart. Study conclusions and caveats: Substantial breadth in spike-specific CD8+ and CD4+ T cell responses was reportedly seen after vaccination.

Repertoires were generated with immunoSEQ multiplex PCR, while TCRdb's copy carries only in-frame clones and drops some. There are roughly 400,000 clones in the sample; approximately 90% occur only once, and under 2% lies in the top ten. Per the germline V gene, CDR1 is LNHDA and CDR2 is SQIVND (reference sequence). This CDR3 is built from 14 residues. Trimming cost V 3 bases and J 6 bases, with 14 bases left between them. Noted treatment: roughly 18 received Ad26.COV2.S at low or high dose, single or two shots; about five received placebo; per-sample allocation not given. Collection of the samples took place on day 63 after the first injection of vaccine or placebo. An Ad26 vector expressing Wuhan-strain SARS-CoV-2 spike served as the vaccine. Remarks on this clone: The antigen remains unidentified.

The receptor comes from a person aged 18 to 65 who received the Ad26.COV2.S COVID-19 vaccine or a placebo. The chain carries TRBV19 and TRBJ1-2; no firm D call. The sequencing used peripheral blood, collected in a trial of Ad26.COV2.S vaccine versus placebo. In DNA, the CDR3 is TGTGCCAGTAGTATTGGAGACAACCGGAATGGCTACACCTTC. Residues: CASSIGDNRNGYTF.